The rows below give T cell receptor beta chains drawn from one sample of a study of cytomegalovirus exposure and HLA in healthy donors. Repertoires were generated with immunoSEQ multiplex PCR, while TCRdb's copy carries only in-frame clones and drops some. Altogether 90,000 to 100,000 clones are present, 78% being singletons, with the ten largest covering approximately 0.83%. Sequenced material: PBMCs. The source is an older woman in good health and CMV-seronegative. Each CDR3 is given with its conserved first and last residue. A D gene is named only where the DNA matches it firmly. Some rows have no size entry. The others give once, few or many, or a class for an expanded clone.

V	D	J	size	DNA	CDR3
TRBV4-1	NA	TRBJ1-2	NA	TGCGCCAGCAGCCAAGATTTGGACAGCAGCTATGGCTACACCTTC	CASSQDLDSSYGYTF
TRBV7-2	TRBD1	TRBJ1-2	few	TGTGCCAGCAGCTTAGGACCCCCGACAGGGACTCAAGGCTACACCTTC	CASSLGPPTGTQGYTF
TRBV10-3	NA	TRBJ2-5	NA	TGTGCCATCAGTGGCATCGGGACACCGTCGGAGACCCAGTACTTC	CAISGIGTPSETQYF
TRBV9	NA	TRBJ2-1	NA	TGTGCCAGCAGCGTAGCAAGGGGTAGCTCCTACAATGAGCAGTTCTTC	CASSVARGSSYNEQFF
TRBV19	NA	TRBJ1-2	NA	TGTGCCAGTAGAACCAACCTACAGGGAGTCGAGGGGGGCTACACCTTC	CASRTNLQGVEGGYTF
TRBV15	TRBD1	TRBJ2-5	NA	TGTGCCACCAGCCCCCGGGACAGGGGGCATTTACAAGAGACCCAGTACTTC	CATSPRDRGHLQETQYF
TRBV5-6	NA	TRBJ2-5	NA	TGTGCCAGCAGCTTGGTGGACAAACAAGAGACCCAGTACTTC	CASSLVDKQETQYF
TRBV29-1	TRBD1	TRBJ2-3	once	TGCAGCGTTGACGGGACAGTTACAGATACGCAGTATTTT	CSVDGTVTDTQYF
TRBV5-4	NA	TRBJ1-1	NA	TGTGCCAGCAGCTTGGAGGCAGGGGTTGCTTTCTTT	CASSLEAGVAFF
TRBV4-1	TRBD2	TRBJ2-1	NA	TGCGCCAGCAGCCAAGATCTAGCGGGGGGGAGGGGTGAGCAGTTCTTC	CASSQDLAGGRGEQFF
TRBV11-2	NA	TRBJ2-2	NA	TGTGCCAGCAGCCTCGTGGAGCTGTTTTTT	CASSLVELFF
TRBV5-6	TRBD2	TRBJ2-1	NA	TGTGCCAGCAGCCCGCGACTAGCGGGTTACAATGAGCAGTTCTTC	CASSPRLAGYNEQFF
TRBV6-5	NA	TRBJ1-2	NA	TGTGCCAGCAGTTACTCTGGGGGGTCCTATGGCTACACCTTC	CASSYSGGSYGYTF
TRBV4-3	NA	TRBJ1-6	NA	TGCGCCAGCAGCCAAGCCCCAAAGGGGGAGTCACCCCTCCACTTT	CASSQAPKGESPLHF
TRBV5-1	TRBD2	TRBJ2-7	NA	TGCGCCAGCAGCCCTACACTAGCGGGAGTCAACGAGCAGTACTTC	CASSPTLAGVNEQYF
TRBV7-7	TRBD2	TRBJ2-1	NA	TGTGCCAGCAGCTTATCTCTAGCGGGAAGGGATGAGCAGTTCTTC	CASSLSLAGRDEQFF
TRBV5-1	NA	TRBJ2-1	NA	TGCGCCAGCAGCTTGGGCAGCAATGAGCAGTTCTTC	CASSLGSNEQFF
TRBV5-1	TRBD1	TRBJ1-2	NA	TGCGCCAGCAGCTTGGCGGCAGGGACAGGATCGAGCTACACCTTC	CASSLAAGTGSSYTF
TRBV6-5	TRBD2	TRBJ2-5	NA	TGTGCCAGCAGTTACAGGACTAGCGCCCTCGTGAGCCAGTACTTC	CASSYRTSALVSQYF
TRBV7-2	NA	TRBJ1-1	NA	TGTGCCAGCAGCTTACGGCCGGCCCGGGGCACTGAAGCTTTCTTT	CASSLRPARGTEAFF
TRBV7-2	TRBD2	TRBJ2-5	NA	TGTGCCAGCAGAGCGGGAGGAGAGACCCAGTACTTC	CASRAGGETQYF
TRBV27	TRBD2	TRBJ2-5	NA	TGTGCCAGCAGTTTGACTAGCGGTCCCCAAGAGACCCAGTACTTC	CASSLTSGPQETQYF
TRBV6-5	NA	TRBJ2-5	NA	TGTGCCAGCAGTTACTCGCGATTCTTAGAGACCCAGTACTTC	CASSYSRFLETQYF
TRBV9	NA	TRBJ2-3	NA	TGTGCCAGCAGCGTTACAGGGGATACGCAGTATTTT	CASSVTGDTQYF
TRBV7-8	NA	TRBJ2-3	NA	TGTGCCAGCAGCTCCCAGGGTCCAGATACGCAGTATTTT	CASSSQGPDTQYF
TRBV12-5	NA	TRBJ1-4	few	TGTGCTAGTGGTTTTGTTGCGGGTCCCGTTGCAACTAATGAAAAACTGTTTTTT	CASGFVAGPVATNEKLFF
TRBV19	TRBD1	TRBJ1-5	NA	TGTGCCGCTCGGGACAGCTATAGCAATCAGCCCCAGCATTTT	CAARDSYSNQPQHF
TRBV6-5	NA	TRBJ1-5	NA	TGTGCCAGCAGTTACGTAGGACAGAGGTTAGATCAGCCCCAGCATTTT	CASSYVGQRLDQPQHF
TRBV27	NA	TRBJ1-5	NA	TGTGCCAGCAGTCCGAGGAGGGATCAGCCCCAGCATTTT	CASSPRRDQPQHF
TRBV6-6	TRBD1	TRBJ1-2	NA	TGTGCCAGCAGCGACGGACAGGATGATGGCTACACCTTC	CASSDGQDDGYTF
TRBV19	NA	TRBJ2-7	NA	TGTGCCAGTAGTACCCCGGGGTCCTACGAGCAGTACTTC	CASSTPGSYEQYF
TRBV4-1	TRBD1	TRBJ1-1	NA	TGCGCCAGCAGCCCAAGGGGACAGCTGGGCAAATCTGAAGCTTTCTTT	CASSPRGQLGKSEAFF
TRBV27	NA	TRBJ2-7	once	TGTGCCAGCTTAGGCAGGGGCAGCTACGAGCAGTACTTC	CASLGRGSYEQYF
TRBV19	NA	TRBJ1-4	NA	TGTGCCAGTAGTATCGGGTCCCTAAATGAAAAACTGTTTTTT	CASSIGSLNEKLFF
TRBV10-1	TRBD1	TRBJ2-2	NA	TGCGCCAGCAGCAGGGGGCAGGACACCGGGGAGCTGTTTTTT	CASSRGQDTGELFF
TRBV7-2	NA	TRBJ2-5	NA	TGTGCCAGCAGCCCCCCAGGAGCGGTTCGGCAAGAGACCCAGTACTTC	CASSPPGAVRQETQYF
TRBV19	TRBD1	TRBJ1-5	NA	TGTGCCAGCAGTCGGGACAGAGGCGGTCAGCCCCAGCATTTT	CASSRDRGGQPQHF
TRBV2	NA	TRBJ1-4	NA	TGTGCCAGCAGCCAAAACAGCGACCGACAGGTGCCGGGTGAAAAACTGTTTTTT	CASSQNSDRQVPGEKLFF
TRBV2	TRBD1	TRBJ1-5	few	TGTGCCAGCAGCCCCCGACAGGGGGTTGTTCAGCCCCAGCATTTT	CASSPRQGVVQPQHF
TRBV28	NA	TRBJ1-5	NA	TGTGCCAGCAGTTTCGATCAGCCCCAGCATTTT	CASSFDQPQHF
TRBV5-1	NA	TRBJ2-2	NA	TGCGCCAGCAGCGCAGGAGGAGCCACCGGGGAGCTGTTTTTT	CASSAGGATGELFF
TRBV27	TRBD2	TRBJ2-7	once	TGTGCCAGCAGTCCCCTGGCGGGAGGACTCTCCTACGAGCAGTACTTC	CASSPLAGGLSYEQYF
TRBV7-2	TRBD2	TRBJ2-1	once	TGTGCCAGCAGCCAAGCGGGGTGGAGCTCCTACAATGAGCAGTTCTTC	CASSQAGWSSYNEQFF
TRBV27	NA	TRBJ2-3	NA	TGTGCCAGCAGCCCCCGAGGAGGGGGCATGACAGATACGCAGTATTTT	CASSPRGGGMTDTQYF
TRBV27	NA	TRBJ1-1	NA	TGTGCCAGCAGTATCAGGGGAGCCACTGAAGCTTTCTTT	CASSIRGATEAFF
TRBV27	TRBD1	TRBJ1-4	NA	TGTGCCAGCAGTTCCCTTAACAGGGGAACTAATGAAAAACTGTTTTTT	CASSSLNRGTNEKLFF
TRBV7-9	TRBD1	TRBJ1-2	NA	TGTGCCAGCAGCCAACAGGGGTTTGGCTATGGCTACACCTTC	CASSQQGFGYGYTF
TRBV5-4	TRBD1	TRBJ1-2	NA	TGTGCCAGCAGCCCGGGACAGGGCGATGGCTACACCTTC	CASSPGQGDGYTF
TRBV28	TRBD2	TRBJ2-1	few	TGTGCCAGCAGTTTAAGACTAGCGGCCTACAATGAGCAGTTCTTC	CASSLRLAAYNEQFF
TRBV27	NA	TRBJ2-5	NA	TGTGCCAGCAGCTCACCCGGGACTTCCGAAGAGACCCAGTACTTC	CASSSPGTSEETQYF
TRBV19	NA	TRBJ2-6	NA	TGTGCCAGTAAAAGGAGACGGGCTGGGGCCAACGTCCTGACTTTC	CASKRRRAGANVLTF
TRBV9	NA	TRBJ2-3	once	TGTGCCAGCAGCGTAGAGGAAGGGGGATTCCCTACAGATACGCAGTATTTT	CASSVEEGGFPTDTQYF
TRBV7-9	NA	TRBJ2-1	NA	TGTGCCAGCAGCCCTACACGATCTGGGGCAGGGTTAAATGAGCAGTTCTTC	CASSPTRSGAGLNEQFF
TRBV4-3	NA	TRBJ1-1	few	TGCGCCAGCAGCCAAGATTCCGGAGGCTACACTGAAGCTTTCTTT	CASSQDSGGYTEAFF
TRBV29-1	NA	TRBJ1-2	once	TGCAGCGTTGGAATACAGGGAACTTATGGCTACACCTTC	CSVGIQGTYGYTF
TRBV27	NA	TRBJ2-7	NA	TGTGCCAGCAGCTCGCCGGGACAAATCCACGAGCAGTACTTC	CASSSPGQIHEQYF
TRBV7-8	NA	TRBJ2-5	few	TGTGCCAGCAGCTTTCAGGGCTCGCAGACCCAGTACTTC	CASSFQGSQTQYF
TRBV4-3	TRBD1	TRBJ2-7	few	TGCGCCAGCAGCCAAGGCGCAGGGGGCTTCGAGCAGTACTTC	CASSQGAGGFEQYF
TRBV2	NA	TRBJ1-1	NA	TGTGCCGGCCAGGGGACTGAAGCTTTCTTT	CAGQGTEAFF
TRBV19	NA	TRBJ2-2	NA	TGTGCCAGTAGTCAATTCGGCGCAGGCGGGGAGCTGTTTTTT	CASSQFGAGGELFF